Below, 4 T cell receptor beta chains from the same sample are listed, as sequenced in a study of spatial heterogeneity in lung cancer (dated by TCRdb to about 2019). The receptor library was made with 5' RACE. Data came from a NextSeq 500. TCRdb handled the public reads itself, with Q25 trimming in fastp and clone calling in MiXCR, and kept productive beta chains. Entries are consolidated by CDR3 protein sequence, retaining the most common genes and DNA. The sample table holds around 110,000 distinct CDR3 sequences, of which more than 10% were seen once. The top ten clonotypes cover over 15% of the sample. The sample's time point label is to be understood as: blood at routine non-recurrence follow-up after resection. Whole RNA extracted from tumor and nontumor lung tissue, or from cryopreserved PBMC samples, was used for TCR sequencing without cell sorting. Sequenced here: PBMCs, sampled at follow-up. These receptors originate from a male donor with early-stage non-small cell lung cancer.

This clonotype was seen repeatedly, ten times or more. The V gene is TRBV20-1, the J gene TRBJ2-5, with 9 positions matching TRBD2. The junction had 13 bases not matched to a gene; V was cut back by 8 bases and J by 6 bases. Germline V CDR1 and CDR2: DFQATT, SNEGSKA (reference sequence). This CDR3 is 14 amino acids long. Here the CDR3 reads CSRKGPSGAKTQYF. CDR3 DNA: TGCAGTCGTAAAGGCCCTAGCGGGGCAAAGACCCAGTACTTC.

V gene TRBV7-2 combines with J gene TRBJ1-4; D not certain. This CDR3 has 14 amino acids. The V and J ends lost 1 base and 6 bases respectively, with 9 bases between them. Germline loops: CDR1 SGHTA, CDR2 FQGNSA. The CDR3 here is CASSLVREDEKLFF. The CDR3 DNA sequence: TGTGCCAGCAGCTTAGTGCGGGAAGATGAAAAACTGTTTTTT.

In its sample, this clonotype was seen many times. V usage is TRBV28 and J usage is TRBJ2-7; 9 positions match TRBD1. In germline, CDR1 is MDHEN, CDR2 SYDVKM. This CDR3 has 14 amino acids. V lost 7 bases and J lost 0; bases outside the gene matches: 4. The CDR3 sequence is CASKGGQGSYEQYF. CDR3 DNA: TGTGCCAGCAAAGGGGGACAGGGCTCCTACGAGCAGTACTTC.

The chain joins TRBV11-3 to TRBJ2-2, with D maybe TRBD1 (6 bases). The germline gives CDR1 SGHNT, CDR2 YENEEA. CDR3 length: 14 amino acids. V lost 4 bases and J lost 2, with 8 bases in between. The CDR3 reads CASSSDSNTGELFF. CDR3 bases: TGTGCCAGCAGCTCGGACAGTAACACCGGGGAGCTGTTTTTT.